This T cell receptor beta chain stems from a study of cytomegalovirus exposure and HLA in healthy donors. Study-wide results and limits: In a later analysis, TCR association rates varied by HLA locus: DRB1 most, HLA-C fewest.

The primer mix had 60 Vbeta and 13 Jbeta primers. The protocol was immunoSEQ multiplex PCR, while the TCRdb copy is restricted to in-frame clones and leaves out a portion. The data show approximately 81,000 clones, less than 80% seen once. The CDR3 sequence is 15 residues long. Germline V gene data show CDR1 as LNHNV and CDR2 as YYDKDF (reference sequence). V lost 0 bases to trimming and J lost 2 bases, with 10 bases between them. Details on this clone: The antigen is unknown.

This sequence originates from a man aged 35 to 55 in good health and CMV-seropositive. The chain has TRBV15 and TRBJ1-2; a possible D gene is TRBD1 (5 bases). The sequenced sample was PBMCs. In DNA form, the CDR3 reads TGTGCCACCAGCAGAGAACAGGCCCAAAACTATGGCTACACCTTC. Translating it yields CATSREQAQNYGYTF.